Described below is a single TCR beta chain sequence and its context. Its antigen is not known. Assay used: immunoSEQ multiplex PCR; TCRdb lists only in-frame clones, some missing. The sample contains some 42,000 clones, 82% of which appear only once. CDR3 length equals 14 residues. Trimming took 10 bases from V and 1 from J; bases not matched to a gene: 6. Per germline, CDR1 MDHEN and CDR2 SYDVKM. This specimen belongs to a study of OX40 agonist ivuxolimab in advanced cancers. Overall study context: Patients were dosed intravenously with ivuxolimab at 0.01 to 10 mg/kg every 2 weeks. Study-level points and caveats: Certain nonresponding patients likewise had low normalized T-cell clonal expansion.

The J gene is TRBJ2-7, the V gene TRBV28; 11 nucleotides match TRBD1. The clonotype comes from an adult with an advanced solid tumor such as melanoma, head and neck, liver or kidney cancer. Sample: CD4+ or CD8+ T cells sorted from blood, taken in a trial of the OX40 agonist ivuxolimab. The CDR3 DNA is TGTGCCACCATGGACAGGGGGCGTTCCTACGAGCAGTACTTC. Translation: CATMDRGRSYEQYF.